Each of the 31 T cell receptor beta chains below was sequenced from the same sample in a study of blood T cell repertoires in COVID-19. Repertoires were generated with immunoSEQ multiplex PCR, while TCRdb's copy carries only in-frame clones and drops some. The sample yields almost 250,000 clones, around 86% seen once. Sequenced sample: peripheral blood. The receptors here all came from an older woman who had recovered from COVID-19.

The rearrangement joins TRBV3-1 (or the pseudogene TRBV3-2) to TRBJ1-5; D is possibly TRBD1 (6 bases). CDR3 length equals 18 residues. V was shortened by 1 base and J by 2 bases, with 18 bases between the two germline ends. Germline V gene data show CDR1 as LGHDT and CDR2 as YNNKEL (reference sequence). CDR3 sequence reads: CASSQGDMGIRGNQPQHF. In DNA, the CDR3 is TGTGCCAGCAGCCAAGGGGACATGGGGATAAGGGGCAATCAGCCCCAGCATTTT.

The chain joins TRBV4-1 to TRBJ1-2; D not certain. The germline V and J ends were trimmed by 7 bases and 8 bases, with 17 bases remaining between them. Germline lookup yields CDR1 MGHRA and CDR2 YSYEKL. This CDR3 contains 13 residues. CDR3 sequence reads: CASTRGDVGGYTF. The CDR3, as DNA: TGCGCCAGCACCCGGGGTGACGTCGGAGGCTACACCTTC.

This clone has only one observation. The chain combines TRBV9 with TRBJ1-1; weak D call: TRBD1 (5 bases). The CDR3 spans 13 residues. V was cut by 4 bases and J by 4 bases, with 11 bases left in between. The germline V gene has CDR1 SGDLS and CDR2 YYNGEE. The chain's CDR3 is CASSLGGGTEAFF. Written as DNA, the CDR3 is TGTGCCAGCAGCCTGGGGGGGGGCACTGAAGCTTTCTTT.

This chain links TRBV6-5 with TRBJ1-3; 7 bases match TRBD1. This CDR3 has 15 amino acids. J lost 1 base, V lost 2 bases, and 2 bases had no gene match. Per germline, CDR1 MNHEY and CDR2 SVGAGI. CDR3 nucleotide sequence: TGTGCCAGCAGTTACAACAGGGGTTCTGGAAACACCATATATTTT. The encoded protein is CASSYNRGSGNTIYF.

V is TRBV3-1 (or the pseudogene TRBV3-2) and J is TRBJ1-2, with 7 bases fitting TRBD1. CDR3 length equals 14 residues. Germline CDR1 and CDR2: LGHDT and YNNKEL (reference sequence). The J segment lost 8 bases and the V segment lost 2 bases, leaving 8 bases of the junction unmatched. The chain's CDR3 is CASSQRQPGGGYTF. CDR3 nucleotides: TGTGCCAGCAGCCAACGTCAGCCAGGGGGGGGCTACACCTTC.

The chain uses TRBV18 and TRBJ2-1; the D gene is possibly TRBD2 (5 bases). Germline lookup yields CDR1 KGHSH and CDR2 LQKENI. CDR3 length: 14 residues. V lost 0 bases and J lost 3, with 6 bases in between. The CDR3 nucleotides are TGTGCCAGCTCACCACCCGGGGTCTACAATGAGCAGTTCTTC. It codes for CASSPPGVYNEQFF.

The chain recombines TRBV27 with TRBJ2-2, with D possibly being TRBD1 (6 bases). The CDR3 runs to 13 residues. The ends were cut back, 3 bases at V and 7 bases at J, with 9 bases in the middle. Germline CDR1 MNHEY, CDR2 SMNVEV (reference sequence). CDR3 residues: CASSFEGDGELFF. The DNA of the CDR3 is TGTGCCAGCAGTTTTGAGGGGGACGGGGAGCTGTTTTTT.

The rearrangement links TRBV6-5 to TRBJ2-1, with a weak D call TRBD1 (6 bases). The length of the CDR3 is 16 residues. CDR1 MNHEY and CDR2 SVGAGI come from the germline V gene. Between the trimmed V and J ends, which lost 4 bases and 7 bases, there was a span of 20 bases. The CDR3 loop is CASSSRGSPRRNEQFF. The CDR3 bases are TGTGCCAGCAGTTCGAGGGGGTCCCCTCGGAGGAATGAGCAGTTCTTC.

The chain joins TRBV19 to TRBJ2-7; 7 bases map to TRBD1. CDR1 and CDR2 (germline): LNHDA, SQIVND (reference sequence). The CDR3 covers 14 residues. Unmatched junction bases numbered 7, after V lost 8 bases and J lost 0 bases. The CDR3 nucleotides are TGTGCCAGTTCGGACAGGACGAGCTCCTACGAGCAGTACTTC. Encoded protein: CASSDRTSSYEQYF.

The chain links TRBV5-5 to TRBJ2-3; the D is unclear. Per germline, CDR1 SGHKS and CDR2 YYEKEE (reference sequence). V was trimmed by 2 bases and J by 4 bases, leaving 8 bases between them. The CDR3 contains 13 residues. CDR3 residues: CASSFQIPDTQYF. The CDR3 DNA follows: TGTGCCAGCAGCTTCCAAATCCCAGATACGCAGTATTTT. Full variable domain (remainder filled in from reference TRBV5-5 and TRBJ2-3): DAGVTQSPTHLIKTRGQQVTLRCSPISGHKSVSWYQQVLGQGPQFIFQYYEKEERGRGNFPDRFSARQFPNYSSELNVNALLLGDSALYLCASSFQIPDTQYFGPGTRLTVL.

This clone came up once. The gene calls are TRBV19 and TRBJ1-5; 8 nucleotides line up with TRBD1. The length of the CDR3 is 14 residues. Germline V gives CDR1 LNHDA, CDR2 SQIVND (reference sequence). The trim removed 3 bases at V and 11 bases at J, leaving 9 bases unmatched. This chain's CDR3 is CASSIQQGVSAQHF. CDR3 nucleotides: TGTGCCAGTAGTATCCAACAGGGGGTCTCGGCCCAGCATTTT.

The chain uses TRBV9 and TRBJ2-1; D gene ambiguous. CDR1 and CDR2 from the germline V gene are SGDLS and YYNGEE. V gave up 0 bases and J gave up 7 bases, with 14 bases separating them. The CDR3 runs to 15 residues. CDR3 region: CASSVEQALWNEQFF. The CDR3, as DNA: TGTGCCAGCAGCGTAGAGCAGGCTCTGTGGAATGAGCAGTTCTTC.

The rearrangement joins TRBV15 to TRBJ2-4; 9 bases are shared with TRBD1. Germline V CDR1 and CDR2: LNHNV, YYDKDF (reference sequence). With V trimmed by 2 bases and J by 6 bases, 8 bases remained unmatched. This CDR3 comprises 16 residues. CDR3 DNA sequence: TGTGCCACCAGCAGAACGCGGGACAGGGTAGGAAACATTCAGTACTTC. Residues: CATSRTRDRVGNIQYF.

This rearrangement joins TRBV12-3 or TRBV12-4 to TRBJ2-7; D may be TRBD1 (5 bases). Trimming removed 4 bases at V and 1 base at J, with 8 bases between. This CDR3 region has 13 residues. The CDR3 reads CASSWTPSYEQYF. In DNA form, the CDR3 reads TGTGCCAGCAGTTGGACACCATCCTACGAGCAGTACTTC.

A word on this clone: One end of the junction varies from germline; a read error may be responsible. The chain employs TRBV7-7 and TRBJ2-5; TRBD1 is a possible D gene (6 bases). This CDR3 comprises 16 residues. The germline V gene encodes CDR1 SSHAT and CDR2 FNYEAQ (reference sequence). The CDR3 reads CASSFSIGQNIETQYF. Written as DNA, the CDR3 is TGTGCTAGCAGCTTTAGTATCGGACAGAATATTGAGACCCAGTACTTC.

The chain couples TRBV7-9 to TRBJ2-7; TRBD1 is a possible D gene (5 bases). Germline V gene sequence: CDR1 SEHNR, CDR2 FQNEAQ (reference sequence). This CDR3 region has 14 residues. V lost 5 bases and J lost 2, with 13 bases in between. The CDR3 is CASSPDTSTYEQYF. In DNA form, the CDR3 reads TGTGCCAGCAGCCCGGACACAAGTACCTACGAGCAGTACTTC.

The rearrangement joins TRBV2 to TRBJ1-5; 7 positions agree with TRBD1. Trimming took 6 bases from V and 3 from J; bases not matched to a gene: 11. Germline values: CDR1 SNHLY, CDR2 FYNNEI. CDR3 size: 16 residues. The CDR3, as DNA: TGTGCCAGCAGGGCTTCCGGGACAGTGGTCAATCAGCCCCAGCATTTT. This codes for CASRASGTVVNQPQHF.

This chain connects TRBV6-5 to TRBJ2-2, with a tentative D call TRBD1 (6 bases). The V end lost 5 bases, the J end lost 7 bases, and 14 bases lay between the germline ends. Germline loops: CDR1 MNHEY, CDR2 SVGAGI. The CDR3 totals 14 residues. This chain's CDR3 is CASSPQQGYGELFF. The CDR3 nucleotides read TGTGCCAGCAGTCCCCAACAGGGCTACGGGGAGCTGTTTTTT.

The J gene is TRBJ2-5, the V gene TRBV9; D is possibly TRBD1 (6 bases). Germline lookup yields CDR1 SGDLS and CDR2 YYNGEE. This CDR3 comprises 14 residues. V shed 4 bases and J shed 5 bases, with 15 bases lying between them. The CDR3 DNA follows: TGTGCCAGCAGCCTAACAGGGTTTGGTGAGACCCAGTACTTC. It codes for CASSLTGFGETQYF.

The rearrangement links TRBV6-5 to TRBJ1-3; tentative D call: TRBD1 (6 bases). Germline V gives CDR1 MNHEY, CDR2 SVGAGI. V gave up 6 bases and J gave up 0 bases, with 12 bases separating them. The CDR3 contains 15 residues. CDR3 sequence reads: CASRPTGSSGNTIYF. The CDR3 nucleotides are TGTGCCAGCAGACCTACAGGGAGCTCTGGAAACACCATATATTTT.

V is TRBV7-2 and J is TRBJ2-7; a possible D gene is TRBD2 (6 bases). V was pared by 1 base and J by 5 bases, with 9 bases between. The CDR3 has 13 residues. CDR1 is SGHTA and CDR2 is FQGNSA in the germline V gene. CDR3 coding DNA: TGTGCCAGCAGCTTAGAACGGGGGAACGAGCAGTACTTC. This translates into CASSLERGNEQYF.

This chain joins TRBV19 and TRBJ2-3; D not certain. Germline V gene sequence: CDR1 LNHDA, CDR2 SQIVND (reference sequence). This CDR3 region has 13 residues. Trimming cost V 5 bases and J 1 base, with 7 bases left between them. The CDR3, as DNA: TGTGCCAGTAGTCCCCCGGGCACAGATACGCAGTATTTT. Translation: CASSPPGTDTQYF.

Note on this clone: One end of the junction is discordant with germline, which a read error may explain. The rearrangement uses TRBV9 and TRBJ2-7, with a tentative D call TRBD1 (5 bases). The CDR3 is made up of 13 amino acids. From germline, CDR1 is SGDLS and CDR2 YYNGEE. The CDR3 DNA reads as TGTGCCAGCAGCGTAGGTTCGACAGAACCGTTGTCCTTC. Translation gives CASSVGSTEPLSF.

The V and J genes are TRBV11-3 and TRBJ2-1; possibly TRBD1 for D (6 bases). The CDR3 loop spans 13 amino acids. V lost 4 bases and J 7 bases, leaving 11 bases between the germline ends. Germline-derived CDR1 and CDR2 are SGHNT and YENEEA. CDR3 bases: TGTGCCAGCAGCTCGGACAGTATGAATGAGCAGTTCTTC. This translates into CASSSDSMNEQFF.

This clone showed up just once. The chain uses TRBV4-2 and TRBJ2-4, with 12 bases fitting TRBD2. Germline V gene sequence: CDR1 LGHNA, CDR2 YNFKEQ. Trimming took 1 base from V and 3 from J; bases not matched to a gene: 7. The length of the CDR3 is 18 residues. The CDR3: CASSQGLAGEVGKNIQYF. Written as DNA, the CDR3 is TGTGCCAGCAGCCAAGGACTAGCGGGGGAGGTGGGCAAAAACATTCAGTACTTC.

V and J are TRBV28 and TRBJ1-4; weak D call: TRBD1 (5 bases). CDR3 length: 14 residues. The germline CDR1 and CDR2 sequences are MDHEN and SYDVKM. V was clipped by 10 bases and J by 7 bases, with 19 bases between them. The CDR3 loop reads CAIHRAGFSEKLFF. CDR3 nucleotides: TGTGCCATCCACCGAGCAGGGTTTAGTGAAAAACTGTTTTTT.

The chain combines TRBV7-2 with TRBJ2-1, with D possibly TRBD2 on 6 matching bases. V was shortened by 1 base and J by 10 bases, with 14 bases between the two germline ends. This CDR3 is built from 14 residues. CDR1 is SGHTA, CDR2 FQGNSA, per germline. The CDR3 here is CASSLEPRRGEQFF. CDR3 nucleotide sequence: TGTGCCAGCAGCTTAGAGCCTAGGAGGGGAGAGCAGTTCTTC. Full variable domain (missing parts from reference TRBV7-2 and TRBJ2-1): GAGVSQSPSNKVTEKGKDVELRCDPISGHTALYWYRQSLGQGLEFLIYFQGNSAPDKSGLPSDRFSAERTGGSVSTLTIQRTQQEDSAVYLCASSLEPRRGEQFFGPGTRLTVL.

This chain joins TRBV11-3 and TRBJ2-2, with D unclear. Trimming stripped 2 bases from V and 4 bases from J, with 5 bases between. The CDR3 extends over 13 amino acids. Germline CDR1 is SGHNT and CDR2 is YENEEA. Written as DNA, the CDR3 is TGTGCCAGCAGCTTACGAGGCACCGGGGAGCTGTTTTTT. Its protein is CASSLRGTGELFF.

For the CDR3, the DNA is TGTGCCAGCAGTTTCGTTAGCGGGGGGGGCGGTGATACGCAGTATTTT. Encoded protein: CASSFVSGGGGDTQYF. The chain couples TRBV27 to TRBJ2-3, with 11 bases identical to TRBD2. The CDR3 contains 16 residues. Germline V gene data show CDR1 as MNHEY and CDR2 as SMNVEV (reference sequence). V lost 3 bases to trimming and J lost 6 bases; unmatched junction nucleotides: 8.

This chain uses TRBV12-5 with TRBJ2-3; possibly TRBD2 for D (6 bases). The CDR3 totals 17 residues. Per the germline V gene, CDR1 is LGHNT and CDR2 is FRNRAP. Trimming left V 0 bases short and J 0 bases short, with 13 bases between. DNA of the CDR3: TGTGCTAGTGGTTTGGTACCGGACGGGACTAGCACAGATACGCAGTATTTT. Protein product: CASGLVPDGTSTDTQYF.

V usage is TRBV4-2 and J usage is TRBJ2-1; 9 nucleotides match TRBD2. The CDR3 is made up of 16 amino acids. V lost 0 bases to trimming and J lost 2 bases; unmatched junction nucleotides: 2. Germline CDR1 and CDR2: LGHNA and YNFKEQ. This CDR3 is CASSQEAGGPYNEQFF. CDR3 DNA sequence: TGTGCCAGCAGCCAAGAGGCGGGGGGGCCCTACAATGAGCAGTTCTTC.